This TCR beta chain was retrieved from a study of T cell repertoires in cytomegalovirus infection. Study overall: Matching HLA type and CMV infection were both indicated by public TCR beta signatures.

CDR3 length: 14 amino acids. CDR1 is SGHTA, CDR2 FQGNSA, per germline. The germline V and J ends were trimmed by 3 bases and 5 bases, with 11 bases remaining between them. At least ten counts were recorded for this clonotype. Antigen specificity is unknown. The study, taken as a whole, reports: What dominated the ex vivo response were HLA-C-restricted CMV-specific TCR beta clonotypes. Using cumulative public TCR beta family frequency, the authors identified those who carried CMV together with the relevant HLA.

TCRdb reprocessed the reads via MiXCR and lists one record per CDR3 protein. Here the sample spans about 440,000 distinct CDR3 sequences, approximately 31% being singletons. The chain has TRBV7-2 and TRBJ1-5; D unclear. The sequence derives from a human donor in good health (CMV status not recorded). Some clones in this sample may be carry-over from other donors' samples. The sequencing sample was made of PBMCs. The CDR3 nucleotides read TGTGCCAGCAGCTTTTCAGGCAGCGATCAGCCCCAGCATTTT. Residues: CASSFSGSDQPQHF.